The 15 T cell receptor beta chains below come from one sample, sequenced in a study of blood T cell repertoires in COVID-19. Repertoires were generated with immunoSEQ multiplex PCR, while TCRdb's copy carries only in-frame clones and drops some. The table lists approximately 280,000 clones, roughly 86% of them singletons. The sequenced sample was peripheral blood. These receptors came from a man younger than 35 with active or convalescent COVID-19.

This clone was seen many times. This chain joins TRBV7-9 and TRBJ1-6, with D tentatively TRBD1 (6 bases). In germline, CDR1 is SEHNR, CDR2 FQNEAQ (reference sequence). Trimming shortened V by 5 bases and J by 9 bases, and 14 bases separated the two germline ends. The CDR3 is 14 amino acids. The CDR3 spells CASSTGFYASPLHF. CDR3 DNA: TGTGCCAGCAGCACAGGGTTTTATGCTTCACCCCTCCACTTT.

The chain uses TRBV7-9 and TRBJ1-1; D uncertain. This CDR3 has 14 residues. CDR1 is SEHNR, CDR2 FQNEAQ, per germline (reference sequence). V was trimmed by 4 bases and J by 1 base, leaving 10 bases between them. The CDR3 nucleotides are TGTGCCAGCAGCTACGGGTTTTCGAACACTGAAGCTTTCTTT. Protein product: CASSYGFSNTEAFF.

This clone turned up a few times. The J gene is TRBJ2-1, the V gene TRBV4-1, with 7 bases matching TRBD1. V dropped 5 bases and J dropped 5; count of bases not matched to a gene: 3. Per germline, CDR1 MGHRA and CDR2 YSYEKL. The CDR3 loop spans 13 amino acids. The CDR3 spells CASSATGNNEQFF. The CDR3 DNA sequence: TGCGCCAGCAGCGCGACAGGGAACAATGAGCAGTTCTTC.

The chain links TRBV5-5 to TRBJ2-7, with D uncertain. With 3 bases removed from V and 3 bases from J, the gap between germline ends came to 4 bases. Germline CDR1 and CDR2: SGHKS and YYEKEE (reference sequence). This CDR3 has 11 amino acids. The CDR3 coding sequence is TGTGCCAGCAGCTCTCTCTACGAGCAGTACTTC. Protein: CASSSLYEQYF.

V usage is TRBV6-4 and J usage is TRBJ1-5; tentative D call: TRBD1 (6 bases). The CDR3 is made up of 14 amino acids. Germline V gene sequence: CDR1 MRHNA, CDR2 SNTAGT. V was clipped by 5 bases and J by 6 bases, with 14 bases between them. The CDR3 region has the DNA TGTGCCAGCAGTCAGGACAGTAATGCTCAGCCCCAGCATTTT. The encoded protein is CASSQDSNAQPQHF.

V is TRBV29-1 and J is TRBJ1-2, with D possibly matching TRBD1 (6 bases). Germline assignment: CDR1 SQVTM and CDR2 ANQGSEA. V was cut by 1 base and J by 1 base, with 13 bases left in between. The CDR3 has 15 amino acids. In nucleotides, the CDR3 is TGCAGCGTTGAAGTGATGACAGGCTTTAACTATGGCTACACCTTC. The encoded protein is CSVEVMTGFNYGYTF. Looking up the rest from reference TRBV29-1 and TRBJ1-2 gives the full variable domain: SAVISQKPSRDICQRGTSLTIQCQVDSQVTMMFWYRQQPGQSLTLIATANQGSEATYESGFVIDKFPISRPNLTFSTLTVSNMSPEDSSIYLCSVEVMTGFNYGYTFGSGTRLTVV.

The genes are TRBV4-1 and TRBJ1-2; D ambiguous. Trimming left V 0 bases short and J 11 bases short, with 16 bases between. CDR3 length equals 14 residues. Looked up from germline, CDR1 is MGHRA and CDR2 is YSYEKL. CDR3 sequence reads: CASSQERGFIRYTF. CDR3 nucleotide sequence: TGCGCCAGCAGCCAAGAGAGAGGGTTTATACGGTACACCTTC.

CDR3 protein: CASSPGQSYWAYGYTF. The CDR3 nucleotides read TGTGCCAGCAGCCCCGGACAGTCTTACTGGGCGTATGGCTACACCTTC. This rearrangement joins TRBV11-2 to TRBJ1-2; the D gene is possibly TRBD1 (6 bases). Per the germline V gene, CDR1 is SGHAT and CDR2 is FQNNGV. Trimming took off 5 bases at V and 5 bases at J, with 21 bases between the two ends. This CDR3 spans 16 amino acids.

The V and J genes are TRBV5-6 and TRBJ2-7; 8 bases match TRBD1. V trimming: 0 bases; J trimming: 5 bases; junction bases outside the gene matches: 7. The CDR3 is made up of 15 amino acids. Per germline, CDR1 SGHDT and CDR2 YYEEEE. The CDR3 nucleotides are TGTGCCAGCAGCTTGGGGGCAGGGGGCCTTAACGAGCAGTACTTC. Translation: CASSLGAGGLNEQYF.

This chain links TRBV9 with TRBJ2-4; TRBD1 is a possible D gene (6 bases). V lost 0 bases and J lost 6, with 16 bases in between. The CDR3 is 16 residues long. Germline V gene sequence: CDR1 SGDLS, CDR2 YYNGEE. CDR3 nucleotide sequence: TGTGCCAGCAGCGTAGAACCCTCGGCAGGGGTAAACATTCAGTACTTC. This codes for CASSVEPSAGVNIQYF.

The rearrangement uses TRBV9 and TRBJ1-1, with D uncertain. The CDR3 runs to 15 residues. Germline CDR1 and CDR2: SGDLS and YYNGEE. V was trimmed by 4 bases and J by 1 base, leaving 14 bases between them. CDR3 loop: CASSPWVQANTEAFF. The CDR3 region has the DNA TGTGCCAGCAGCCCGTGGGTCCAGGCGAACACTGAAGCTTTCTTT.

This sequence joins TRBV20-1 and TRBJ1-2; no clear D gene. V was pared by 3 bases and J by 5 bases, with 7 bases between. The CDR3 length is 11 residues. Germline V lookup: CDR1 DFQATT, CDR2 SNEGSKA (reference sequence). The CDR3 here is CSASLRYGYTF. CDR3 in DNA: TGCAGTGCTAGTCTGCGTTATGGCTACACCTTC.

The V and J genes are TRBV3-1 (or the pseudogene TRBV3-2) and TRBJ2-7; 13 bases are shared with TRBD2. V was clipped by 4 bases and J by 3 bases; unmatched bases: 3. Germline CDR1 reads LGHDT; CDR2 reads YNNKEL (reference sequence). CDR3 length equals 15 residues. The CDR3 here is CASSPGLAGYYEQYF. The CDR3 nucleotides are TGTGCCAGCAGCCCGGGACTAGCGGGGTACTACGAGCAGTACTTC.

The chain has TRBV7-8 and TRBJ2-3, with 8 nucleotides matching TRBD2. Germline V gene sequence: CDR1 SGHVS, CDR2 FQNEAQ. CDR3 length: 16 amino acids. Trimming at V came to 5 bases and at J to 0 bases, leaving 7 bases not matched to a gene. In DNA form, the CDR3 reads TGTGCCAGCAGCGAAATAGCGGGGATTAGCACAGATACGCAGTATTTT. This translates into CASSEIAGISTDTQYF.

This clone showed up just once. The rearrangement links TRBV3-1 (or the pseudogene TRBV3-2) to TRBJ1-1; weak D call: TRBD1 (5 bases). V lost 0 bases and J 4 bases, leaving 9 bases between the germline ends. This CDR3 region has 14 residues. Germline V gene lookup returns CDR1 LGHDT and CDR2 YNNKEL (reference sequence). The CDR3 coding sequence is TGTGCCAGCAGCCAAGAAGGGGTTGGCACTGAAGCTTTCTTT. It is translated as CASSQEGVGTEAFF.